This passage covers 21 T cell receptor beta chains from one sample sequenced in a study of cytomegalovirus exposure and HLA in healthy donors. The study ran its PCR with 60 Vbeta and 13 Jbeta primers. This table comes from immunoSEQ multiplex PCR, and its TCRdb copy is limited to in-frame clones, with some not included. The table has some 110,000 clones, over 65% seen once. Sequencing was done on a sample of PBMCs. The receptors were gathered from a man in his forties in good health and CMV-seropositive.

The CDR3 DNA follows: TGTGCCATCAGCCACCAAAAGGACAGTCCCACCGGGGAGCTGTTTTTT. Amino acid sequence: CAISHQKDSPTGELFF. The V gene is TRBV10-3, the J gene TRBJ2-2; D possibly corresponds to TRBD1 (6 bases). Trimming pared 6 bases from V and 4 bases from J, leaving 18 bases between. Germline V gene data show CDR1 as ENHRY and CDR2 as SYGVKD. The CDR3 is 16 amino acids.

The CDR3 sequence is CASSRPSGSSYNEQFF. The CDR3 DNA follows: TGTGCCAGCTCACGACCTAGCGGGAGCTCCTACAATGAGCAGTTCTTC. The chain combines TRBV18 with TRBJ2-1, with 10 bases that match TRBD2. Germline CDR1 and CDR2: KGHSH and LQKENI. The CDR3 spans 16 residues. With V trimmed by 4 bases and J by 0 bases, 3 bases remained unmatched.

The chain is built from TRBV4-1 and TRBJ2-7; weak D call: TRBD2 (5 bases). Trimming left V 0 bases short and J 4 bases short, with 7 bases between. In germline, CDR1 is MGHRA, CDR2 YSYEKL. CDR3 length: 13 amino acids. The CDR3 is CASSQDRGYEQYF. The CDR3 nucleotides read TGCGCCAGCAGCCAAGATAGAGGGTACGAGCAGTACTTC.

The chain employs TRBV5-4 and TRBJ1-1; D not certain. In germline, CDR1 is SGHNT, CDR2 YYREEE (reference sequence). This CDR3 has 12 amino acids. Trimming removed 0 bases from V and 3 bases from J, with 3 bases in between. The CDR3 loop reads CASSLADTEAFF. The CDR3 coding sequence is TGTGCCAGCAGCTTGGCCGACACTGAAGCTTTCTTT.

DNA for the CDR3: TGTGCCAGTAGTAAGGGGACAGGGACAGCGCCTAACTATGGCTACACCTTC. It codes for CASSKGTGTAPNYGYTF. The genes are TRBV19 and TRBJ1-2; TRBD1 agrees at 9 bases. The germline CDR1 and CDR2 sequences are LNHDA and SQIVND (reference sequence). This CDR3 contains 17 residues. Trimming took 4 bases from V and 0 from J; bases not matched to a gene: 9.

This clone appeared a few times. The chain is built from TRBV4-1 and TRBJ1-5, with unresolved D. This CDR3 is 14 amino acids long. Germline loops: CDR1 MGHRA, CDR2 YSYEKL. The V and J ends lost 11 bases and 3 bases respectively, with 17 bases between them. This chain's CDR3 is CASALGGNNQPQHF. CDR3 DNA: TGCGCCTCGGCCTTGGGAGGGAACAATCAGCCCCAGCATTTT.

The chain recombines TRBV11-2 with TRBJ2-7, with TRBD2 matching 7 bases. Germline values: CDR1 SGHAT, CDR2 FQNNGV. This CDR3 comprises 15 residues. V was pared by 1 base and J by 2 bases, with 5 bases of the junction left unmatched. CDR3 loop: CASSLAPSGTYEQYF. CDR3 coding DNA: TGTGCCAGCAGCTTAGCTCCTAGCGGTACCTACGAGCAGTACTTC.

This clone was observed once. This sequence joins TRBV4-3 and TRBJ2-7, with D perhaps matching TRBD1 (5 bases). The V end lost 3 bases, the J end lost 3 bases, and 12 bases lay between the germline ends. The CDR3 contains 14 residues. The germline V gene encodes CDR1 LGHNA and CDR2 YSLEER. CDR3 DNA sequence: TGCGCCAGCAGCCAGTCGCATCAGGGCTACGAGCAGTACTTC. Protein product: CASSQSHQGYEQYF.

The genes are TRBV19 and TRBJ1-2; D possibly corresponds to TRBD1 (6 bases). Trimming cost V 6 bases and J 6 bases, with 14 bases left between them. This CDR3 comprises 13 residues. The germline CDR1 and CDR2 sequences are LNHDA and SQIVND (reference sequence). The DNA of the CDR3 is TGTGCCAGTAGCTCAGGGGCTGTGGATGGCTACACCTTC. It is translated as CASSSGAVDGYTF.

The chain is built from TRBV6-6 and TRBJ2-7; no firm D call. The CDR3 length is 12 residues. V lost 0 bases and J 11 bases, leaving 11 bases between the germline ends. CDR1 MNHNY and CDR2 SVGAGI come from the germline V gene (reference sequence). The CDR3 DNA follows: TGTGCCAGCAGTTACTCGACGGCCCGGGAGTACTTC. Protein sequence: CASSYSTAREYF.

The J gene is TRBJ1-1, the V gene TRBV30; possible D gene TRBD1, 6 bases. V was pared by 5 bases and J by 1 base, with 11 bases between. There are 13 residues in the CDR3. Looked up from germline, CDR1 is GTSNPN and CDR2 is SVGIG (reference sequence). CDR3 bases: TGTGCCTGGGGAAGACAGGCGAACACTGAAGCTTTCTTT. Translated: CAWGRQANTEAFF.

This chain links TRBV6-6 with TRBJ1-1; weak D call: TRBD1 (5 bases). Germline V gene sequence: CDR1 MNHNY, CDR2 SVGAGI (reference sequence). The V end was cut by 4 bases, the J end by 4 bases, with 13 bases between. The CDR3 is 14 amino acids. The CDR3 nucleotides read TGTGCCAGCAGTTTTCTAGACAGTGTCACTGAAGCTTTCTTT. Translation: CASSFLDSVTEAFF.

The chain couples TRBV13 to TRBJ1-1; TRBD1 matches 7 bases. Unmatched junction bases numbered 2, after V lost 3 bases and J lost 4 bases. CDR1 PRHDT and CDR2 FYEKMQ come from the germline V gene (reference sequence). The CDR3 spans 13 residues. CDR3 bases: TGTGCCAGCAGCTTTAACAGGGGCACTGAAGCTTTCTTT. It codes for CASSFNRGTEAFF.

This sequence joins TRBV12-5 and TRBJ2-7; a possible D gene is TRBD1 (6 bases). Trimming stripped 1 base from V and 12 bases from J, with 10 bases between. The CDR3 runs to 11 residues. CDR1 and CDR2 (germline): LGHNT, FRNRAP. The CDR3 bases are TGTGCTAGTGGTTTGGAACAGGGCAGGTACTTC. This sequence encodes CASGLEQGRYF. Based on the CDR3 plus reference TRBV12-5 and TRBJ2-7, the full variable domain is DARVTQTPRHKVTEMGQEVTMRCQPILGHNTVFWYRQTMMQGLELLAYFRNRAPLDDSGMPKDRFSAEMPDATLATLKIQPSEPRDSAVYFCASGLEQGRYFGPGTRLTVT.

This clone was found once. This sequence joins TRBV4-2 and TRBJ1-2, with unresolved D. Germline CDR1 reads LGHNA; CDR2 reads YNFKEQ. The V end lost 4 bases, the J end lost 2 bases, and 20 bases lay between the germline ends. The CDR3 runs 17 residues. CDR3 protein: CASSPEDAATANYGYTF. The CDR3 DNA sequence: TGTGCCAGCAGCCCCGAGGATGCCGCGACGGCAAACTATGGCTACACCTTC.

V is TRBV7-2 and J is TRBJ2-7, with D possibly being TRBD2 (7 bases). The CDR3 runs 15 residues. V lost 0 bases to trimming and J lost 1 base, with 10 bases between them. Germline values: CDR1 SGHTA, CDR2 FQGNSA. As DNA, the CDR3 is TGTGCCAGCAGCTTAGCGGGGGGGACATCCTACGAGCAGTACTTC. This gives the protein CASSLAGGTSYEQYF.

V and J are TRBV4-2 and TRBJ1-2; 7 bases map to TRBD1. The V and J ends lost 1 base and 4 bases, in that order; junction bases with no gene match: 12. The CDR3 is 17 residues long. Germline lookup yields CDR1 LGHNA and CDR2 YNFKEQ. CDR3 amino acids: CASSQGEGPGQFYGYTF. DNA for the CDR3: TGTGCCAGCAGCCAAGGAGAGGGTCCGGGACAGTTCTATGGCTACACCTTC.

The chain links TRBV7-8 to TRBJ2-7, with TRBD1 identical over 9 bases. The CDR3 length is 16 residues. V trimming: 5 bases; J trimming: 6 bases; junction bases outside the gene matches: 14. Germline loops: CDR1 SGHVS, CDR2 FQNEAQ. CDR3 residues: CASSIDHPGTGSEQYF. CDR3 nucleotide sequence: TGTGCCAGCAGCATAGACCACCCTGGGACAGGGAGCGAGCAGTACTTC.

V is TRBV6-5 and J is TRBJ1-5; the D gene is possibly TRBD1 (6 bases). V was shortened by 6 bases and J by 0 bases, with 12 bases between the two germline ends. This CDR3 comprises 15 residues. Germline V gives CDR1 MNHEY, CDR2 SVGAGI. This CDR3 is CASSLNRASNQPQHF. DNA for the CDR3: TGTGCCAGCAGCTTAAACAGGGCTAGCAATCAGCCCCAGCATTTT.

In DNA form, the CDR3 reads TGTGCCAGCAGCTTAAGACACGGGACAGGGAACACCGGGGAGCTGTTTTTT. Its translation is CASSLRHGTGNTGELFF. The rearrangement uses TRBV7-3 and TRBJ2-2; 8 bases map to TRBD1. The junction had 5 bases not matched to a gene; V was cut back by 1 base and J by 1 base. Germline CDR1 reads SGHTA; CDR2 reads FQGTGA. This CDR3 comprises 17 residues. Combining the CDR3 with reference TRBV7-3 and TRBJ2-2 gives the whole variable domain GAGVSQTPSNKVTEKGKYVELRCDPISGHTALYWYRQSLGQGPEFLIYFQGTGAADDSGLPNDRFFAVRPEGSVSTLKIQRTERGDSAVYLCASSLRHGTGNTGELFFGEGSRLTVL.

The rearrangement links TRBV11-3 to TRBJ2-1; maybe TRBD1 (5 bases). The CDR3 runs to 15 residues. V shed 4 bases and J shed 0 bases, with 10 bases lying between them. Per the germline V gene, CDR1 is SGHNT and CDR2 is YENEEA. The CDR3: CASSSRQSSYNEQFF. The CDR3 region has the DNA TGTGCCAGCAGCTCCCGACAGAGCTCCTACAATGAGCAGTTCTTC.